These T cell receptor beta chains were read from a single sample in a study of T cell repertoires in ileal Crohn's disease. The table came from immunoSEQ multiplex PCR; TCRdb's copy has only in-frame clones and leaves some out. The repertoire consists of under 8,500 clones, with 65% to 85% occurring once and the leading ten covering about 4.3%. Sequencing was done on a sample of ileal tissue. All receptors come from an adult with Crohn's disease. Both conserved end residues are part of each CDR3. Fields, in order: V gene, D gene, J gene, clone size, CDR3 DNA, CDR3 protein. A D gene is named only where the DNA matches it firmly. Part of the rows lack a size; the others show once, few, many or a class for expanded clones.

v_call: TRBV6-1
d_call: NA
j_call: TRBJ1-1
clone_size: NA
cdr3_nt: TGTGCCAGCGGTGAAGCGGTTGAACGGGAAGCTTTCTTT
cdr3_aa: CASGEAVEREAFF

v_call: TRBV5-1
d_call: TRBD1
j_call: TRBJ2-3
clone_size: NA
cdr3_nt: TGCGCCAGCAAGGACAGGGGGACAGATACGCAGTATTTT
cdr3_aa: CASKDRGTDTQYF

v_call: TRBV30
d_call: TRBD2
j_call: TRBJ2-1
clone_size: NA
cdr3_nt: TGTGCCTGGAGTATCCCGACTAGCCGAAGCTCCTACAATGAGCAGTTCTTC
cdr3_aa: CAWSIPTSRSSYNEQFF

v_call: TRBV15
d_call: NA
j_call: TRBJ2-5
clone_size: NA
cdr3_nt: TGTGCCACCAGCAGAGATTTAGGGGACCAAGAGACCCAGTACTTC
cdr3_aa: CATSRDLGDQETQYF

v_call: TRBV25-1
d_call: TRBD1
j_call: TRBJ2-7
clone_size: NA
cdr3_nt: TGTGCCAGCAGTCTCCGGGACAGCGCTTACGAGCAGTACTTC
cdr3_aa: CASSLRDSAYEQYF

v_call: TRBV2
d_call: TRBD2
j_call: TRBJ2-7
clone_size: NA
cdr3_nt: TGTGCCAGCAGTGGTGTAGGACTAGCGGATTACGAGCAGTACTTC
cdr3_aa: CASSGVGLADYEQYF

v_call: TRBV11-1
d_call: TRBD2
j_call: TRBJ2-3
clone_size: NA
cdr3_nt: TGTGCCAGCAGCCCGTTTGGGGGGGCAGATACGCAGTATTTT
cdr3_aa: CASSPFGGADTQYF

v_call: TRBV18
d_call: NA
j_call: TRBJ1-3
clone_size: NA
cdr3_nt: TGTGCCAGCTCACCGCCCGGGGGGCTTTCTGGAAACACCATATATTTT
cdr3_aa: CASSPPGGLSGNTIYF

v_call: TRBV11-2
d_call: TRBD2
j_call: TRBJ2-5
clone_size: NA
cdr3_nt: TGTGCCAGCAGCTTTCGGCTAGCGGGACCCCAAGAGACCCAGTACTTC
cdr3_aa: CASSFRLAGPQETQYF

v_call: TRBV28
d_call: TRBD1
j_call: TRBJ2-7
clone_size: NA
cdr3_nt: TGTGCCAGCAACGGACAGGGAAGCTCCTACGAGCAGTACTTC
cdr3_aa: CASNGQGSSYEQYF

v_call: TRBV5-1
d_call: NA
j_call: TRBJ1-5
clone_size: NA
cdr3_nt: TGCGCCAGCAGCGGGGGCCCGAGTCAGCCCCAGCATTTT
cdr3_aa: CASSGGPSQPQHF

v_call: TRBV6-1
d_call: NA
j_call: TRBJ2-7
clone_size: NA
cdr3_nt: TGTGCCATCACGACATATACCTACGAGCAGTACTTC
cdr3_aa: CAITTYTYEQYF

v_call: TRBV5-4
d_call: TRBD2
j_call: TRBJ2-1
clone_size: NA
cdr3_nt: TGTGCCAGCAGCTTGGTGGCTAGCGGGAATGAGCAGTTCTTC
cdr3_aa: CASSLVASGNEQFF

v_call: TRBV28
d_call: NA
j_call: TRBJ1-2
clone_size: NA
cdr3_nt: TGTGCCAGCACCCAGGGGTATGGCTACACCTTC
cdr3_aa: CASTQGYGYTF

v_call: TRBV11-2
d_call: TRBD1
j_call: TRBJ2-7
clone_size: NA
cdr3_nt: TGTGCCAGCAGCTCCCGGGACAGGGGGCTCGAGCAGTACTTC
cdr3_aa: CASSSRDRGLEQYF

v_call: TRBV7-8
d_call: NA
j_call: TRBJ1-1
clone_size: NA
cdr3_nt: TGTGCCAGCAGCTTAGTGGGGGGGCGTCAATATGGGAACACTGAAGCTTTCTTT
cdr3_aa: CASSLVGGRQYGNTEAFF

v_call: TRBV7-8
d_call: TRBD2
j_call: TRBJ2-1
clone_size: NA
cdr3_nt: TGTGCCAGCAGCCCCTCTCGGATTAGCGGGAGTTACAATGAGCAGTTCTTC
cdr3_aa: CASSPSRISGSYNEQFF

v_call: TRBV5-1
d_call: TRBD1
j_call: TRBJ2-7
clone_size: few
cdr3_nt: TGCGCCAGCAGCTACGGGACAGGGGGTAACTACGAGCAGTACTTC
cdr3_aa: CASSYGTGGNYEQYF

v_call: TRBV18
d_call: TRBD1
j_call: TRBJ2-5
clone_size: few
cdr3_nt: TGTGCCAGCTCACCGGGCCAGGGGGCCGGGGAGACCCAGTACTTC
cdr3_aa: CASSPGQGAGETQYF

v_call: TRBV28
d_call: TRBD1
j_call: TRBJ2-1
clone_size: NA
cdr3_nt: TGTGCCAGCAGTTGGGACAGGGTAACAAATGAGCAGTTCTTC
cdr3_aa: CASSWDRVTNEQFF

v_call: TRBV27
d_call: TRBD1
j_call: TRBJ2-3
clone_size: NA
cdr3_nt: TGTGCCAGCAAGTCCAGGGGGAACACAGATACGCAGTATTTT
cdr3_aa: CASKSRGNTDTQYF

v_call: TRBV27
d_call: NA
j_call: TRBJ1-1
clone_size: NA
cdr3_nt: TGTGCCAGCAGCCGAACAGGGAAAAAGGGTAGCACTGAAGCTTTCTTT
cdr3_aa: CASSRTGKKGSTEAFF

v_call: TRBV5-1
d_call: NA
j_call: TRBJ2-1
clone_size: NA
cdr3_nt: TGCGCCAGCAGCGGGAAGATAGGACAAAGCTCCTACAATGAGCAGTTCTTC
cdr3_aa: CASSGKIGQSSYNEQFF

v_call: TRBV7-9
d_call: TRBD1
j_call: TRBJ2-5
clone_size: NA
cdr3_nt: TGTGCCAGCAGCTTAGCCCATTTTACAGGGGCTGGGGAGACCCAGTACTTC
cdr3_aa: CASSLAHFTGAGETQYF

v_call: TRBV10-1
d_call: NA
j_call: TRBJ1-1
clone_size: NA
cdr3_nt: TGCGCCAGCAGTGAGTGGGCAGTTGAGGGAATCGACACTGAAGCTTTCTTT
cdr3_aa: CASSEWAVEGIDTEAFF

v_call: TRBV6-5
d_call: TRBD1
j_call: TRBJ1-5
clone_size: NA
cdr3_nt: TGTGCCAGCAGTTACGACAGGGAGAGCAATCAGCCCCAGCATTTT
cdr3_aa: CASSYDRESNQPQHF

v_call: TRBV18
d_call: NA
j_call: TRBJ1-5
clone_size: NA
cdr3_nt: TGTGCCAGCTCACGGACGGACAGCCTAAATCAGCCCCAGCATTTT
cdr3_aa: CASSRTDSLNQPQHF

v_call: TRBV4-2
d_call: TRBD2
j_call: TRBJ2-5
clone_size: NA
cdr3_nt: TGTGCCAGCAGCCCGGGACTAGCGGGAGGGGGGCAAGAGACCCAGTACTTC
cdr3_aa: CASSPGLAGGGQETQYF

v_call: TRBV6-1
d_call: TRBD1
j_call: TRBJ2-7
clone_size: NA
cdr3_nt: TGTGCCAGCAGTCCCGGGACAGGAACGGAGCAGTACTTC
cdr3_aa: CASSPGTGTEQYF

v_call: TRBV29-1
d_call: TRBD1
j_call: TRBJ2-2
clone_size: NA
cdr3_nt: TGCAGCGTTGATAGGACAGGGAACACCGGGGAGCTGTTTTTT
cdr3_aa: CSVDRTGNTGELFF

v_call: TRBV10-1
d_call: TRBD1
j_call: TRBJ1-2
clone_size: few
cdr3_nt: TGCGCCAGCAGCAGACAGGGGGTGGATGGCTACACCTTC
cdr3_aa: CASSRQGVDGYTF

v_call: TRBV6-6
d_call: TRBD2
j_call: TRBJ2-5
clone_size: few
cdr3_nt: TGTGCCAGCAGTTATTGGGAAGCGGGAGGGTGGGAGACCCAGTACTTC
cdr3_aa: CASSYWEAGGWETQYF

v_call: TRBV2
d_call: NA
j_call: TRBJ2-1
clone_size: NA
cdr3_nt: TGTGCCAGCAGTGATCGCGCGGGCGACTACAATGAGCAGTTCTTC
cdr3_aa: CASSDRAGDYNEQFF

v_call: TRBV7-8
d_call: TRBD1
j_call: TRBJ2-7
clone_size: NA
cdr3_nt: TGTGCCAGCAGCCAACCCGGGACAGGGCGCTACGAGCAGTACTTC
cdr3_aa: CASSQPGTGRYEQYF

v_call: TRBV5-8
d_call: TRBD2
j_call: TRBJ2-5
clone_size: NA
cdr3_nt: TGTGCCAGCAGGCAAGGGAGGGGTATTCAAGAGACCCAGTACTTC
cdr3_aa: CASRQGRGIQETQYF

v_call: TRBV4-2
d_call: NA
j_call: TRBJ1-1
clone_size: NA
cdr3_nt: TGTGCCAGCAGCCAAGATAGAAGAGCTTTCTTT
cdr3_aa: CASSQDRRAFF

v_call: TRBV30
d_call: TRBD1
j_call: TRBJ1-1
clone_size: NA
cdr3_nt: TGTGCCTGGGCCCGGAAAGGGGGCAGGACCACTGAAGCTTTCTTT
cdr3_aa: CAWARKGGRTTEAFF

v_call: TRBV5-1
d_call: NA
j_call: TRBJ2-2
clone_size: NA
cdr3_nt: TGCGCCAGCAGCCCAAACACCGGGGAGCTGTTTTTT
cdr3_aa: CASSPNTGELFF

v_call: TRBV2
d_call: TRBD1
j_call: TRBJ1-6
clone_size: NA
cdr3_nt: TGTGCCAGCATCCTTCTTCAGGGGGAAGGATCACCCCTCCACTTT
cdr3_aa: CASILLQGEGSPLHF

v_call: TRBV28
d_call: NA
j_call: TRBJ1-4
clone_size: NA
cdr3_nt: TGTGCCAGCAGTTTACAGGGATTTTCAACTAATGAAAAACTGTTTTTT
cdr3_aa: CASSLQGFSTNEKLFF

v_call: TRBV9
d_call: NA
j_call: TRBJ2-1
clone_size: NA
cdr3_nt: TGTGCCAGCAGCGTAGGGGCAGGTTCGAGCTCCTACAATGAGCAGTTCTTC
cdr3_aa: CASSVGAGSSSYNEQFF

v_call: TRBV4-1
d_call: NA
j_call: TRBJ1-6
clone_size: NA
cdr3_nt: TGCGCCAGCAGCCCAAACGTGGCAGAATATAATTCACCCCTCCACTTT
cdr3_aa: CASSPNVAEYNSPLHF

v_call: TRBV14
d_call: NA
j_call: TRBJ1-1
clone_size: NA
cdr3_nt: TGTGCCAGCAGCCTTGGGGGGAGTAGAGGCACTGAAGCTTTCTTT
cdr3_aa: CASSLGGSRGTEAFF

v_call: TRBV9
d_call: NA
j_call: TRBJ1-4
clone_size: NA
cdr3_nt: TGTGCCAGCAGCGTAGGAGTTCAGGCTGGTGAAAAACTGTTTTTT
cdr3_aa: CASSVGVQAGEKLFF

v_call: TRBV28
d_call: NA
j_call: TRBJ1-2
clone_size: once
cdr3_nt: TGTGCCAGCAGGGACACCCCCTATGGCTACACCTTC
cdr3_aa: CASRDTPYGYTF

v_call: TRBV6-5
d_call: TRBD1
j_call: TRBJ2-7
clone_size: NA
cdr3_nt: TGTGCCAGCAGTTACTTACCCGGGACAGGAGGTTACGAGCAGTACTTC
cdr3_aa: CASSYLPGTGGYEQYF

v_call: TRBV6-5
d_call: NA
j_call: TRBJ2-7
clone_size: NA
cdr3_nt: TGTGCCAGCAGTTACTCTGTGGAGCGGTACTACGAGCAGTACTTC
cdr3_aa: CASSYSVERYYEQYF

v_call: TRBV7-6
d_call: TRBD2
j_call: TRBJ2-7
clone_size: NA
cdr3_nt: TGTGCCAGCAGTAGAGCGGGAGGGCCCTACGAGCAGTACTTC
cdr3_aa: CASSRAGGPYEQYF

v_call: TRBV19
d_call: NA
j_call: TRBJ2-6
clone_size: few
cdr3_nt: TGTGCCAGTAGTACCACAGGGTCTGGGGCCAACGTCCTGACTTTC
cdr3_aa: CASSTTGSGANVLTF